This is a list of T cell receptor beta chains from one sample in a study of cytomegalovirus exposure and HLA in healthy donors. Repertoires were generated with immunoSEQ multiplex PCR, while TCRdb's copy carries only in-frame clones and drops some. The sample consists of some 180,000 clones, 82% of them appearing once. Sequencing was done on a sample of PBMCs. These receptors were collected from a man between 35 and 55 years old in good health and CMV-seronegative. Both conserved end residues are part of each CDR3.

TRBV7-6 | CASSFFLTEYSNQPQHF
TRBV19 | CASQQAAYNSPLHF
TRBV6-6 | CASSYSITGGRYEQYF
TRBV2 | CASSEAQSLRGLNQPQHF
TRBV13 | CASSSAGGLGTDTQYF
TRBV4-1 | CASSQVTQRAEVDYEQYF
TRBV27 | CASKSWGQGKETQYF
TRBV9 | CASSVTGEGTEAFF
TRBV4-2 | CASSLREGANSNQPQHF
TRBV4-2 | CASSPLGAGTDTQYF
TRBV27 | CASSIRVTTNEKLFF
TRBV5-4 | CASSDRTGLYGYTF
TRBV10-3 | CAISERGQGNTGELFF
TRBV6-1 | CASSEGGAETAVYEQYF
TRBV6-5 | CASSLQVNQPQHF
TRBV28 | CASSATGGGYGYTF
TRBV6-6 | CASPREQNTEAFF
TRBV7-8 | CASSLAWGLLDSPLHF
TRBV6-1 | CASSEAGGGTQYF
TRBV7-9 | CASSLETAGYTF
TRBV7-2 | CASSFTGQGLISSYEQYF
TRBV5-1 | CASSLAEGRTGELFF
TRBV5-1 | CASNRPASGDPNEQFF
TRBV7-3 | CASSPQGLGQETQYF
TRBV12-5 | CASGLTQGLPQETQYF
TRBV30 | CARKQGSGNTIYF